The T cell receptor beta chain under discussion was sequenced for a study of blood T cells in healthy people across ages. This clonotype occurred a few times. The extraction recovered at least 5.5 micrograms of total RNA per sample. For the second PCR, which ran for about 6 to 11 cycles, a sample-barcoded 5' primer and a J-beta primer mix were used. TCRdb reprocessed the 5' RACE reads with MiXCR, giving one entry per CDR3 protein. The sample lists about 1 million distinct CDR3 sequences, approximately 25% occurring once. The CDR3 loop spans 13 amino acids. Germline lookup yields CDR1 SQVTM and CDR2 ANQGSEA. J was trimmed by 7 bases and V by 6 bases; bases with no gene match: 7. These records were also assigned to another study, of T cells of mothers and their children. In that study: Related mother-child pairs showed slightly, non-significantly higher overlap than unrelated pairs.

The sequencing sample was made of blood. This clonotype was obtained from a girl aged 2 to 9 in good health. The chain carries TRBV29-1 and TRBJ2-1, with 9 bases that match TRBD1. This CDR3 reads CSVGDRVWNEQFF. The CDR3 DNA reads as TGCAGCGTGGGGGACAGGGTTTGGAATGAGCAGTTCTTC.